This T cell receptor (beta chain) appears in the sequencing data of a study of cytomegalovirus exposure and HLA in healthy donors. Study findings and constraints: Equally common other TCR beta chains were less clonally expanded than HLA-associated ones, a later analysis found. For most TCR sequences rarity was the rule, although some public TCRs occurred in many donors. Among TCR beta chains, those listed as cytomegalovirus-associated numbered over 150. Earlier analysis yielded a pattern in which most TCR beta V segments were productive about 87% or about 30% of the time.

Trimming left V 0 bases short and J 8 bases short, with 14 bases between. Germline V CDR1 and CDR2: SGHTA, FQGNSA. The CDR3 runs to 15 residues. For this clone: The antigen is undetermined.

The primer mix had 60 Vbeta and 13 Jbeta primers. Here immunoSEQ multiplex PCR was the method, and the copy in TCRdb shows in-frame clones only, minus some. This sample has around 100,000 clones, with 78% found just once. This receptor was taken from a middle-aged woman in good health and CMV-seronegative. Specimen: PBMCs. V and J are TRBV7-2 and TRBJ2-1, with a tentative D call TRBD2 (7 bases). DNA of the CDR3: TGTGCCAGCAGCTTAGCGATGGGGGGGGGCTATGAGCAGTTCTTC. Its translation: CASSLAMGGGYEQFF.